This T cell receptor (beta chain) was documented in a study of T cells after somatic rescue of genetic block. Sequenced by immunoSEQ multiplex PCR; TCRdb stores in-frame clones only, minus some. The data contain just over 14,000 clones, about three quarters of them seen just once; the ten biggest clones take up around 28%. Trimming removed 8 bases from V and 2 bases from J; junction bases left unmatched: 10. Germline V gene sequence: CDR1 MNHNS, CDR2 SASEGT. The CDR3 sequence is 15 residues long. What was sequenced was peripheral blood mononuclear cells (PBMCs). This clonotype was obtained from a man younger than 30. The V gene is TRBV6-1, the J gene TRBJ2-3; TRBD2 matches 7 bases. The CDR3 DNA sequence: TGTGCCAGCCGGGGGAGGGACGGCCCCACAGATACGCAGTATTTT. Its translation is CASRGRDGPTDTQYF.